This T cell receptor (beta chain) was profiled in a study of cytomegalovirus exposure and HLA in healthy donors. 60 Vbeta and 13 Jbeta primers were used in PCR. The method was immunoSEQ multiplex PCR; TCRdb's version includes in-frame clones alone and lacks a portion of them. The sample lists approximately 170,000 clones, around 78% occurring once. Regarding this clone: Its specificity is unknown.

General study results and limits: For most TCR sequences rarity was the rule, although some public TCRs occurred in many donors. In a later analysis, TCR beta V- and J-gene trimming was associated with a missense DCLRE1C variant. In an earlier analysis, in about 530 donors, most V segments appeared productive either ~87% or ~30% of the time.

The V gene's germline CDR1 is LNHDA and CDR2 SQIVND (reference sequence). There are 14 residues in the CDR3. Trimming shortened V by 1 base and J by 4 bases, and 11 bases separated the two germline ends. The specimen was PBMCs. This clonotype was obtained from a woman aged 40 to 50 in good health and CMV-seronegative. This rearrangement joins TRBV19 to TRBJ2-7; a possible D gene is TRBD2 (5 bases). The CDR3 loop reads CASSIGPTSYEQYF. The CDR3 DNA reads TGTGCCAGTAGTATAGGCCCCACTAGTTACGAGCAGTACTTC.